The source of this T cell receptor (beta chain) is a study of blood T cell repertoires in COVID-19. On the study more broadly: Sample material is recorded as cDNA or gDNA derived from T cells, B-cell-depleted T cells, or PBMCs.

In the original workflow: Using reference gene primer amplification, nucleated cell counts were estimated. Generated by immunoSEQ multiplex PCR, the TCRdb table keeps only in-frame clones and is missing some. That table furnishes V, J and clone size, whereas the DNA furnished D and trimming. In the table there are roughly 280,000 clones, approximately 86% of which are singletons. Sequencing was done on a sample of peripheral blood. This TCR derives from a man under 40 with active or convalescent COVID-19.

The CDR3 DNA follows: TGTGCCAGCAGCCCTATAGCGGGGGGCGCGGGAGGAGAGACCCAGTACTTC. Its protein is CASSPIAGGAGGETQYF. The chain combines TRBV3-1 (or the pseudogene TRBV3-2) with TRBJ2-5, with 10 bases aligning to TRBD2. CDR1 and CDR2 (germline): LGHDT, YNNKEL (reference sequence). V lost 4 bases, J lost 4 bases, and 12 bases stayed unmatched. The CDR3 length is 17 residues.